These 21 T cell receptor beta chains share one sample of origin, sequenced in a study of T cell clusters in autoimmune cytopenias. TRB rearrangements were amplified by touch-down multiplex PCR with mixed TRB-A/B primers. TCRdb re-called the multiplex PCR reads and catalogs CDR3 proteins one per entry, DNA excluded. This sample carries 6,000 to 9,000 distinct CDR3 sequences, with 16% going to the ten biggest clones. TRB was amplified from roughly 250 ng of peripheral blood genomic DNA per sample. Sequencing input: peripheral blood. The source is a human donor with an autoimmune cytopenia or autoimmune hepatitis (not recorded which).

V is TRBV5-1 and J is TRBJ2-5; no DNA is available, so the TRBD2 call from TCRdb remains unchecked. This CDR3 comprises 15 residues. The germline V gene encodes CDR1 SGHRS and CDR2 YFSETQ. CDR3 sequence: CASSLGSKGGETQYF.

The chain joins TRBV6-5 to TRBJ1-1. The germline gives CDR1 MNHEY, CDR2 SVGAGI. This CDR3 is 14 amino acids long. The CDR3 region is CASSGSRRVPEAFF.

The chain employs TRBV5-4 and TRBJ2-5; TCRdb's assignment of TRBD1 cannot be checked, as there is no DNA. The CDR3 is 15 residues long. Germline V CDR1 and CDR2: SGHNT, YYREEE (reference sequence). The CDR3 loop is CASSFPGGRQETQYF.

This clonotype is medium-sized by frequency. The CDR3 here is CASSLRAGGPYEQYF. The V call is TRBV13, the J call TRBJ2-7; TCRdb calls TRBD1, which cannot be checked without DNA. Looked up from germline, CDR1 is PRHDT and CDR2 is FYEKMQ (reference sequence). The CDR3 sequence is 15 residues long. Filled out from reference TRBV13 and TRBJ2-7, the complete variable domain reads AAGVIQSPRHLIKEKRETATLKCYPIPRHDTVYWYQQGPGQDPQFLISFYEKMQSDKGSIPDRFSAQQFSDYHSELNMSSLELGDSALYFCASSLRAGGPYEQYFGPGTRLTVT.

The chain joins TRBV6-6 to TRBJ1-4. CDR3 length: 14 amino acids. Germline CDR1 MNHNY, CDR2 SVGAGI (reference sequence). The CDR3 loop is CASSYRPINEKLFF.

The chain employs TRBV6-6 and TRBJ1-5; the TCRdb D gene call, TRBD1, has no DNA to confirm it. This CDR3 is built from 11 residues. Germline assignment: CDR1 MNHNY and CDR2 SVGAGI (reference sequence). The CDR3 loop reads CASRGDEPQHF.

The V and J genes are TRBV12-3 or TRBV12-4 and TRBJ2-3; the TCRdb call, TRBD2, lacks DNA for checking. CDR3 length: 15 residues. The CDR3: CASSPGTITTDTQYF.

The chain uses TRBV6-1 and TRBJ2-3; TCRdb calls TRBD2, which cannot be checked without DNA. CDR3 length: 16 amino acids. The germline V gene has CDR1 MNHNS and CDR2 SASEGT. The CDR3 sequence is CASSEGWVRGTDTQYF.

The chain links TRBV7-3 to TRBJ2-5; with no DNA, the TCRdb D assignment of TRBD2 cannot be verified. The CDR3 runs to 17 residues. Looked up from germline, CDR1 is SGHTA and CDR2 is FQGTGA. CDR3: CASSPAGTSGRSGTQYF. The whole variable domain, remainder taken from reference TRBV7-3 and TRBJ2-5, is GAGVSQTPSNKVTEKGKYVELRCDPISGHTALYWYRQSLGQGPEFLIYFQGTGAADDSGLPNDRFFAVRPEGSVSTLKIQRTERGDSAVYLCASSPAGTSGRSGTQYFGPGTRLLVL.

This rearrangement joins TRBV6-1 to TRBJ1-4; TCRdb reports TRBD1, a call that lacks DNA to check it against. Germline V gives CDR1 MNHNS, CDR2 SASEGT. The CDR3 length is 12 residues. CDR3 residues: CATGGTGAKLFF.

The CDR3 reads CASSDQNEKLFF. The chain employs TRBV6-1 and TRBJ1-4. This CDR3 has 12 residues. Germline V gene lookup returns CDR1 MNHNS and CDR2 SASEGT.

V and J are TRBV27 and TRBJ2-1; checking the TCRdb D call of TRBD2 is not possible without DNA. The V gene's germline CDR1 is MNHEY and CDR2 SMNVEV (reference sequence). The length of the CDR3 is 16 residues. Here the CDR3 reads CASSLSLAGVSNEQFF.

The CDR3 protein is CSAPQRGLEEQYF. J is TRBJ2-7 and V is TRBV20-1; the D call from TCRdb, TRBD1, cannot be confirmed without DNA. The CDR3 length is 13 residues. Germline V gene sequence: CDR1 DFQATT, CDR2 SNEGSKA (reference sequence).

This chain links TRBV18 with TRBJ2-5. The CDR3 runs to 15 residues. Germline lookup yields CDR1 KGHSH and CDR2 LQKENI. This CDR3 reads CASSPPDRVGETQYF.

The chain carries TRBV6-1 and TRBJ2-7; TCRdb proposes TRBD1, but this gene call is untestable without DNA. Germline V gene sequence: CDR1 MNHNS, CDR2 SASEGT. The length of the CDR3 is 15 residues. CDR3 loop: CASSPPTHRVGEQYF.

The chain combines TRBV19 with TRBJ2-5; TCRdb designates TRBD1, a call that cannot be tested without DNA. This CDR3 is built from 14 residues. The germline CDR1 and CDR2 sequences are LNHDA and SQIVND (reference sequence). CDR3 amino acids: CASSTRQGIGTQYF.

The chain carries TRBV24-1 and TRBJ2-7; the D gene TCRdb calls, TRBD1, cannot be checked with no DNA. The CDR3 covers 11 residues. CDR1 is KGHDR and CDR2 is SFDVKD in the germline V gene. The CDR3 reads CATLTVYEQYF.

The V and J genes are TRBV6-5 and TRBJ1-6; TCRdb gives TRBD1 as the D gene, but with no DNA this cannot be confirmed. Germline-derived CDR1 and CDR2 are MNHEY and SVGAGI. CDR3 length equals 13 residues. CDR3 sequence reads: CASGDRGNSPLHF.

The chain recombines TRBV7-9 with TRBJ2-7. This CDR3 has 13 amino acids. Germline V CDR1 and CDR2: SEHNR, FQNEAQ (reference sequence). The CDR3 protein is CASSLAARLEQYF.

The chain combines TRBV30 with TRBJ1-5. The CDR3 totals 13 residues. In germline, CDR1 is GTSNPN, CDR2 SVGIG (reference sequence). This CDR3 reads CAWSVLEGQPQHF.

This chain links TRBV6-5 with TRBJ2-3; TCRdb selects TRBD2, and the lack of DNA leaves this call unchecked. The CDR3 is 17 residues long. The germline V gene encodes CDR1 MNHEY and CDR2 SVGAGI. This CDR3 reads CASSDHTSGRAKDTQYF.